Below, 14 T cell receptor beta chains from the same sample are listed, as sequenced in a study of vaccination effects on CD4 cells after COVID-19. Antigen-specific CD4+ T cells were expanded with viral peptide pools in the ViraFEST assay before sequencing. Subsequent to a culture period of under 11 days, CD4+ T cells were isolated. The vaccine given was either BNT162b2 or mRNA-1273, in two doses. Antigens for these TCRs are unknown. Clones were read by immunoSEQ multiplex PCR, and TCRdb kept only the in-frame ones, dropping some. The table shows some 30,000 clones, with roughly 85% occurring only once. The specimen was CD4+ T cells from PBMCs cultured with HCoV-NL63 spike peptides, collected after COVID-19 vaccination. The receptors stem from a human donor who received a COVID-19 vaccine. Some clones in this sample may be carry-over from other donors' samples.

The chain has TRBV5-4 and TRBJ2-6; 7 bases map to TRBD2. The CDR3 covers 15 residues. CDR1 is SGHNT and CDR2 is YYREEE in the germline V gene (reference sequence). V dropped 4 bases and J dropped 2; count of bases not matched to a gene: 3. The chain's CDR3 is CASSMGGTGANVLTF. CDR3 nucleotide sequence: TGTGCCAGCAGCATGGGGGGGACTGGGGCCAACGTCCTGACTTTC.

The chain employs TRBV24-1 and TRBJ2-3; D unclear. Trimming cost V 8 bases and J 4 bases, with 9 bases left between them. The CDR3 is made up of 12 amino acids. Germline V lookup: CDR1 KGHDR, CDR2 SFDVKD. For the CDR3, the DNA is TGTGCCACCATATTTGGGCCAGATACGCAGTATTTT. This translates into CATIFGPDTQYF.

The gene calls are TRBV29-1 and TRBJ1-1, with D possibly TRBD1 on 6 matching bases. V lost 3 bases to trimming and J lost 4 bases, with 18 bases between them. The CDR3 has 15 amino acids. The germline gives CDR1 SQVTM, CDR2 ANQGSEA. In nucleotides, the CDR3 is TGCAGCGTTGATGCAATGGGGGCCGGGAGCACTGAAGCTTTCTTT. Its translation: CSVDAMGAGSTEAFF.

The CDR3 region has the DNA TGTGCCAGCAGCTTCGGTCAGGGATACGAGCAGTACGTC. Translating it yields CASSFGQGYEQYV. This chain joins TRBV7-2 and TRBJ2-7; D is possibly TRBD1 (5 bases). The CDR3 extends over 13 amino acids. V gave up 3 bases and J gave up 4 bases, with 10 bases separating them. Germline CDR1 is SGHTA and CDR2 is FQGNSA.

J is TRBJ2-2 and V is TRBV7-9; D uncertain. Deletions cut 2 bases from V and 0 bases from J, with 7 bases between. The CDR3 contains 15 residues. Germline CDR1 SEHNR, CDR2 FQNEAQ (reference sequence). DNA of the CDR3: TGTGCCAGCAGCTTACTACGGACGAACACCGGGGAGCTGTTTTTT. Encoded protein: CASSLLRTNTGELFF.

This clone came up a few times. This sequence joins TRBV11-3 and TRBJ2-1; no clear D gene. Germline loops: CDR1 SGHNT, CDR2 YENEEA. The CDR3 runs 14 residues. With 5 bases removed from V and 3 bases from J, the gap between germline ends came to 11 bases. The CDR3 nucleotides read TGTGCCAGCAGCCAAGGTAGTATCTACAATGAGCAGTTCTTC. Its protein is CASSQGSIYNEQFF. Based on the CDR3 plus reference TRBV11-3 and TRBJ2-1, the full variable domain is EAGVVQSPRYKIIEKKQPVAFWCNPISGHNTLYWYLQNLGQGPELLIRYENEEAVDDSQLPKDRFSAERLKGVDSTLKIQPAELGDSAVYLCASSQGSIYNEQFFGPGTRLTVL.

This clone was recorded once. The gene calls are TRBV5-4 and TRBJ1-6, with D possibly TRBD1 on 6 matching bases. Germline CDR1 and CDR2: SGHNT and YYREEE (reference sequence). The CDR3 length is 13 residues. With 2 bases removed from V and 12 bases from J, the gap between germline ends came to 12 bases. CDR3 loop: CASSLRQEEPLHF. As DNA, the CDR3 is TGTGCCAGCAGCTTACGACAGGAGGAACCCCTCCACTTT. Full variable domain (rest looked up from reference TRBV5-4 and TRBJ1-6): ETGVTQSPTHLIKTRGQQVTLRCSSQSGHNTVSWYQQALGQGPQFIFQYYREEENGRGNFPPRFSGLQFPNYSSELNVNALELDDSALYLCASSLRQEEPLHFGNGTRLTVT.

This chain connects TRBV6-2 or TRBV6-3 to TRBJ1-5, with 7 positions matching TRBD1. J was trimmed by 2 bases and V by 5 bases; bases with no gene match: 9. Germline assignment: CDR1 MNHEY and CDR2 SVGEGT. This CDR3 comprises 16 residues. The DNA of the CDR3 is TGTGCCAGCAGTAAAAGCAGGGGGACCGGCAATCAGCCCCAGCATTTT. Protein sequence: CASSKSRGTGNQPQHF.

V and J are TRBV5-6 and TRBJ2-3; 15 bases fit TRBD2. Germline values: CDR1 SGHDT, CDR2 YYEEEE. Trimming at V came to 0 bases and at J to 3 bases, leaving 5 bases not matched to a gene. The CDR3 covers 18 residues. The CDR3 here is CASSLDRTSGGVTDTQYF. The DNA for the CDR3 is TGTGCCAGCAGCTTGGACCGGACTAGCGGGGGGGTAACAGATACGCAGTATTTT.

CDR3 nucleotide sequence: TGTGCCACCAAAGGGGGGGGGCATAGCGAGCAGTACGTC. It specifies CATKGGGHSEQYV. V is TRBV2 and J is TRBJ2-7, with a possible D match to TRBD2 (7 bases). From germline, CDR1 is SNHLY and CDR2 FYNNEI. The CDR3 is 13 amino acids. With 10 bases removed from V and 6 bases from J, the gap between germline ends came to 19 bases.

The chain recombines TRBV28 with TRBJ2-1; possibly TRBD1 for D (6 bases). CDR3 length: 12 residues. Germline V gene lookup returns CDR1 MDHEN and CDR2 SYDVKM. V dropped 2 bases and J dropped 7 bases, with 6 bases sitting between them. CDR3: CASSLRGNEQFF. The CDR3 DNA sequence: TGTGCCAGCAGTTTAAGGGGGAATGAGCAGTTCTTC.

The J gene is TRBJ1-2, the V gene TRBV3-1 (or the pseudogene TRBV3-2), with D maybe TRBD1 (5 bases). V lost 2 bases to trimming and J lost 8 bases, with 15 bases between them. Germline CDR1 reads LGHDT; CDR2 reads YNNKEL (reference sequence). The CDR3 is made up of 14 amino acids. The CDR3 region is CASSQLGVDHGYTF. The CDR3 bases are TGTGCCAGCAGCCAATTGGGGGTGGACCACGGCTACACCTTC.

CDR3 in DNA: TGTGCCAGCAGCTGGTTGAACACTGAAGCTTTCTTT. Translation: CASSWLNTEAFF. The chain combines TRBV3-1 (or the pseudogene TRBV3-2) with TRBJ1-1, with D unresolved. Germline V lookup: CDR1 LGHDT, CDR2 YNNKEL (reference sequence). V lost 5 bases to trimming and J lost 0 bases, with 4 bases between them. This CDR3 has 12 amino acids.

The gene calls are TRBV7-3 and TRBJ2-3; the D gene is possibly TRBD2 (5 bases). Germline CDR1 and CDR2: SGHTA and FQGTGA. Trimming shortened V by 10 bases and J by 0 bases, and 17 bases separated the two germline ends. There are 15 residues in the CDR3. The CDR3 is CATRDSSQSTDTQYF. The CDR3 DNA reads TGTGCCACCCGGGATTCTAGCCAAAGCACAGATACGCAGTATTTT. Full variable domain (rest looked up from reference TRBV7-3 and TRBJ2-3): GAGVSQTPSNKVTEKGKYVELRCDPISGHTALYWYRQSLGQGPEFLIYFQGTGAADDSGLPNDRFFAVRPEGSVSTLKIQRTERGDSAVYLCATRDSSQSTDTQYFGPGTRLTVL.